Listed here are 22 T cell receptor beta chains from one sample, sequenced in a study of spatial heterogeneity in lung cancer. Using its own MiXCR run on the 5' RACE reads, TCRdb lists one record per CDR3 protein. The sample consists of about 1,500 distinct CDR3 sequences, approximately 7.9% of them appearing once. Time point: sample taken at primary tumor resection. No cell sorting; template was whole RNA from tumor, lung tissue or PBMC. The sequences come from normal lung tissue next to the tumor, collected at surgery. The receptors derive from a female donor with early-stage non-small cell lung cancer.

This clonotype is medium-sized by share. The library was designed around alpha chains, so this beta chain is a stray read whose abundance carries little weight. The chain uses TRBV7-2 and TRBJ1-6, with TRBD1 matching over 8 bases. The V gene's germline CDR1 is SGHTA and CDR2 FQGNSA. V lost 4 bases to trimming and J lost 5 bases; unmatched junction nucleotides: 4. The CDR3 spans 15 residues. CDR3 amino acids: CASSWGQVDNSPLHF. The DNA of the CDR3 is TGTGCCAGCAGCTGGGGACAGGTGGATAATTCACCCCTCCACTTT.

Regarding this clonotype: The library was built for alpha chains, so this beta chain is an off-target read and its size means little. V is TRBV7-9 and J is TRBJ2-7; D remains ambiguous. Trimming shortened V by 5 bases and J by 3 bases, and 5 bases separated the two germline ends. Germline-derived CDR1 and CDR2 are SEHNR and FQNEAQ (reference sequence). This CDR3 is built from 11 residues. CDR3 nucleotide sequence: TGTGCCAGCAGCCCTCACTACGAGCAGTACTTC. This encodes CASSPHYEQYF. Using reference TRBV7-9 and TRBJ2-7 for the parts outside the CDR3, the full variable domain is DTGVSQNPRHKITKRGQNVTFRCDPISEHNRLYWYRQTLGQGPEFLTYFQNEAQLEKSRLLSDRFSAERPKGSFSTLEIQRTEQGDSAMYLCASSPHYEQYFGPGTRLTVT.

This clonotype is labeled as medium-sized. Since it is a stray read in a library aimed at alpha chains, this beta chain has a size that is not meaningful. The chain combines TRBV24-1 with TRBJ2-3, with TRBD1 matching over 7 bases. This CDR3 is built from 17 residues. The germline V gene encodes CDR1 KGHDR and CDR2 SFDVKD. With V trimmed by 3 bases and J by 1 base, 9 bases remained unmatched. CDR3 nucleotide sequence: TGTGCCACCAGTGATCAAGTGACAGGGCAGGGCACAGATACGCAGTATTTT. Residues: CATSDQVTGQGTDTQYF.

This clonotype rates as medium-sized (0.01 to 0.1%). A library prepared for alpha chains yielded this beta chain as an off-target read; its size is of little meaning. The chain recombines TRBV4-1 with TRBJ2-7; D possibly uses TRBD1 or TRBD2 (5 bases each). This CDR3 is 15 amino acids long. Germline CDR1 is MGHRA and CDR2 is YSYEKL. V lost 1 base to trimming and J lost 7 bases, with 17 bases between them. CDR3 amino acids: CASSQVTGRVTEQYF. Here the CDR3 DNA reads TGCGCCAGCAGCCAAGTCACGGGGCGAGTAACGGAGCAGTACTTC.

There are a few counts of this clonotype. This beta chain slipped into a library made for alpha chains as a stray read, so its size is not meaningful. This chain connects TRBV11-2 to TRBJ2-2, with D unresolved. CDR1 and CDR2 (germline): SGHAT, FQNNGV. This CDR3 comprises 15 residues. V dropped 5 bases and J dropped 5 bases, with 15 bases sitting between them. CDR3 in DNA: TGTGCCAGCAGCCCAAGAATAGTTAGGACCGGGGAGCTGTTTTTT. It codes for CASSPRIVRTGELFF.

This clonotype qualifies as medium-sized (0.01 to 0.1%). The library was built for alpha chains, so this beta chain is an off-target read and its size means little. The rearrangement joins TRBV24-1 to TRBJ2-5; 7 bases are a match to TRBD2. CDR1 KGHDR and CDR2 SFDVKD come from the germline V gene. V was clipped by 4 bases and J by 2 bases; unmatched bases: 3. CDR3 length: 14 amino acids. CDR3 residues: CATSESAGQETQYF. The CDR3 region has the DNA TGTGCCACCAGTGAGTCAGCGGGGCAAGAGACCCAGTACTTC.

This clonotype is classed as large. This beta chain is a stray read from a library made for alpha chains; its abundance is not meaningful. The chain links TRBV5-1 to TRBJ2-7; weak D call: TRBD2 (6 bases). Germline-derived CDR1 and CDR2 are SGHRS and YFSETQ. The CDR3 extends over 15 amino acids. V lost 4 bases and J lost 5, with 19 bases in between. The CDR3 coding sequence is TGCGCCAGCAGCCCGGGACTCCTATCTTCCGACGAGCAGTACTTC. Encoded protein: CASSPGLLSSDEQYF.

This clonotype is judged large. The library was prepared for alpha chains; this beta chain is a stray read, so its frequency means little. The rearrangement joins TRBV20-1 to TRBJ1-4; 11 bases match TRBD1. The CDR3 totals 18 residues. Unmatched junction bases numbered 16, after V lost 7 bases and J lost 3 bases. Germline CDR1 is DFQATT and CDR2 is SNEGSKA (reference sequence). This CDR3 is CSVPTRTGGSRANEKLFF. CDR3 in DNA: TGCAGTGTCCCGACACGGACAGGGGGCTCTAGGGCTAATGAAAAACTGTTTTTT.

This clonotype is labeled as large (0.1 to 1%). This beta chain appears as a stray read in a library generated for alpha chains; its size is not informative. The chain uses TRBV6-5 and TRBJ1-2, with D perhaps TRBD1 (5 bases). Germline assignment: CDR1 MNHEY and CDR2 SVGAGI. V lost 6 bases and J 7 bases, leaving 15 bases between the germline ends. This CDR3 contains 13 residues. The CDR3 sequence: CASSPREAFGYTF. The CDR3 DNA follows: TGTGCCAGCAGCCCCAGGGAGGCCTTTGGCTACACCTTC.

By its share, this clonotype is medium-sized. With the library built for alpha chains, this beta chain is off target and its frequency is not meaningful. J is TRBJ1-3 and V is TRBV18; possibly TRBD1 for D (5 bases). Germline V gene data show CDR1 as KGHSH and CDR2 as LQKENI. This CDR3 has 17 amino acids. V lost 6 bases and J lost 8, with 26 bases in between. In DNA, the CDR3 is TGTGCCAGCTCTCGGGACGCCGGGATCGAGGTTTGGGACACCATATATTTT. This encodes CASSRDAGIEVWDTIYF.

This clonotype has a count of ten or more. This beta chain was picked up by a library intended for alpha chains and is off target, so its count carries little meaning. The V call is TRBV7-2, the J call TRBJ2-5, with D maybe TRBD1 (6 bases). V gave up 5 bases and J gave up 4 bases, with 8 bases separating them. This CDR3 has 12 residues. Germline loops: CDR1 SGHTA, CDR2 FQGNSA. The CDR3 protein is CASSVRGETQYF. CDR3 coding DNA: TGTGCCAGCAGCGTCAGGGGAGAGACCCAGTACTTC.

Of note for this clonotype: This beta chain represents an off-target read in a library built for alpha chains; its size is of limited meaning. CDR3 residues: CASGLTIASRQFNQPQHF. CDR3 in DNA: TGTGCTAGTGGTTTGACCATCGCATCTCGACAGTTTAATCAGCCCCAGCATTTT. The gene calls are TRBV12-5 and TRBJ1-5, with D perhaps matching TRBD1 (5 bases). Trimming removed 2 bases at V and 4 bases at J, with 21 bases between. Per the germline V gene, CDR1 is LGHNT and CDR2 is FRNRAP. The length of the CDR3 is 18 residues.

This clonotype is medium-sized. Since the library was made to target alpha chains, this beta chain is a stray read and its abundance is not meaningful. CDR3 region: CASSPRGAETQYF. The CDR3 DNA reads as TGTGCCAGCAGCCCTCGAGGGGCGGAGACCCAGTACTTC. The gene calls are TRBV3-1 and TRBJ2-5, with D possibly being TRBD1 or TRBD2 (5 bases each). The CDR3 is 13 residues long. V lost 4 bases to trimming and J lost 5 bases, with 11 bases between them. Per germline, CDR1 LGHDT and CDR2 YNNKEL (reference sequence).

By share of the sample, this clonotype is medium-sized. This beta chain appears as a stray read in a library generated for alpha chains; its size is not informative. This chain connects TRBV6-6 to TRBJ2-3; TRBD2 matches 9 bases. V lost 0 bases, J lost 4 bases, and 14 bases stayed unmatched. The CDR3 is made up of 19 amino acids. The germline gives CDR1 MNHNY, CDR2 SVGAGI (reference sequence). The CDR3 bases are TGTGCCAGCAGTTACTCGAGTCTCGTCGCGGGAGGGCCTCCAGATACGCAGTATTTT. It yields the protein CASSYSSLVAGGPPDTQYF.

In regard to this clonotype: This beta chain is an unintended read in a library built for alpha chains; its size means little. V and J are TRBV20-1 and TRBJ1-2, with no clear D. Germline assignment: CDR1 DFQATT and CDR2 SNEGSKA (reference sequence). The germline V and J ends were trimmed by 0 bases and 5 bases, with 19 bases remaining between them. This CDR3 comprises 16 residues. The CDR3 bases are TGCAGTGCTAGAGACCTTAGGATAGGACCCTCGTATGGCTACACCTTC. The encoded protein is CSARDLRIGPSYGYTF.

Sample share makes this clonotype medium-sized (0.01 to 0.1%). A library prepared for alpha chains yielded this beta chain as an off-target read; its size is of little meaning. The rearrangement joins TRBV5-6 to TRBJ2-1; D call uncertain. Germline assignment: CDR1 SGHDT and CDR2 YYEEEE. The CDR3 consists of 11 residues. V shed 4 bases and J shed 2 bases, with 1 base lying between them. CDR3 in DNA: TGTGCCAGCAGCACCTACAATGAGCAGTTCTTC. This encodes CASSTYNEQFF.

By frequency in the sample, this clonotype is large. Found in a library prepared for alpha chains, this beta chain is an off-target read, and its abundance has little meaning. The chain carries TRBV6-5 and TRBJ2-1; the D gene is possibly TRBD2 (6 bases). V shed 4 bases and J shed 1 base, with 11 bases lying between them. Germline V CDR1 and CDR2: MNHEY, SVGAGI. CDR3 length: 15 residues. DNA for the CDR3: TGTGCCAGCAGTTTTGGACTACCTTCCTACAATGAGCAGTTCTTC. The encoded protein is CASSFGLPSYNEQFF.

Within the sample, this clonotype is large. Since the library was made to target alpha chains, this beta chain is a stray read and its abundance is not meaningful. The chain employs TRBV18 and TRBJ2-7, with D perhaps given as TRBD1 or TRBD2 (5 bases each). Trimming took 4 bases from V and 2 from J, leaving 12 bases between them. The CDR3 loop spans 14 amino acids. Germline assignment: CDR1 KGHSH and CDR2 LQKENI. This CDR3 is CASSRDLGAYEQYF. CDR3 coding DNA: TGTGCCAGCTCACGAGATCTGGGGGCCTACGAGCAGTACTTC.

A remark on this clonotype: This beta chain appears as a stray read in a library generated for alpha chains; its size is not informative. The V gene is TRBV20-1, the J gene TRBJ2-7; the D is unclear. V lost 6 bases, J lost 1 base, and 16 bases lay in between. Looked up from germline, CDR1 is DFQATT and CDR2 is SNEGSKA (reference sequence). The CDR3 loop spans 14 amino acids. DNA for the CDR3: TGCAGTGCAGAACAAGGCAGGTATTCCTACGAGCAGTACTTC. Translated, it gives CSAEQGRYSYEQYF.

By share, this clonotype counts as medium-sized. The library was prepared for alpha chains; this beta chain is a stray read, so its frequency means little. The V gene is TRBV29-1, the J gene TRBJ2-1; D remains ambiguous. The CDR3 contains 12 residues. Trimming took off 2 bases at V and 5 bases at J, with 7 bases between the two ends. CDR1 is SQVTM and CDR2 is ANQGSEA in the germline V gene. The CDR3 protein is CSVERSDNEQFF. DNA of the CDR3: TGCAGCGTTGAACGCTCGGACAATGAGCAGTTCTTC.

By its share, this clonotype is medium-sized. This beta chain appears as a stray read in a library generated for alpha chains; its size is not informative. The chain has TRBV6-1 and TRBJ1-1; D not certain. There are 12 residues in the CDR3. V was clipped by 3 bases and J by 7 bases, with 9 bases between them. Germline CDR1 is MNHNS and CDR2 is SASEGT. The CDR3 bases are TGTGCCAGCAGTGAGGGAACCTTTGAAGCTTTCTTT. It encodes CASSEGTFEAFF.

By share, this clonotype ranks as large. This beta chain represents an off-target read in a library built for alpha chains; its size is of limited meaning. The chain joins TRBV6-5 to TRBJ2-3, with a weak D call TRBD2 (5 bases). Germline assignment: CDR1 MNHEY and CDR2 SVGAGI. With 5 bases removed from V and 1 base from J, the gap between germline ends came to 13 bases. CDR3 length: 15 amino acids. The CDR3 region has the DNA TGTGCCAGCAGTCTACGGGGAGAGGGCACAGATACGCAGTATTTT. Translating it yields CASSLRGEGTDTQYF.